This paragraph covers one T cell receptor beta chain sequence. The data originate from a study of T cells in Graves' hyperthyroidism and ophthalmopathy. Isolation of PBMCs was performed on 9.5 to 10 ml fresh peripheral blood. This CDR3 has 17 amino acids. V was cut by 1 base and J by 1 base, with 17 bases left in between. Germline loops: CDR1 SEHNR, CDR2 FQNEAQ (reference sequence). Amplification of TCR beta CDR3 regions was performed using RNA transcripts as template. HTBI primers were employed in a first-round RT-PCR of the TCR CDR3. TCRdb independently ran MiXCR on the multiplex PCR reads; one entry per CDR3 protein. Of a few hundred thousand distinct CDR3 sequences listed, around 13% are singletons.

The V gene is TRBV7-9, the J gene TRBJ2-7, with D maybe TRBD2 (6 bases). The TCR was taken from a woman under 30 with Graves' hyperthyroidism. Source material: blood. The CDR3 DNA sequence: TGTGCCAGCAGCTTAGTCGGGTGGGTAGCGGATTCCTACGAGCAGTACTTC. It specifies CASSLVGWVADSYEQYF.